One TCR beta chain is described in this entry. Its antigen remains unknown. About 1.9 micrograms of genomic DNA came from cryopreserved PBMCs for TCR beta libraries. The CDR3 covers 13 residues. V was pared by 6 bases and J by 4 bases, with 10 bases between. Looked up from germline, CDR1 is KGHSH and CDR2 is LQKENI. The record originates from a study of cytotoxic CD8 clonotypes in ibrutinib-treated CLL. Looking at the study overall: 24 partial and 2 complete responses; at median about 70 months, roughly 15 remitted, roughly 12 progressed.

Study-level findings and limits: At baseline, clonality was higher than in age-matched healthy donors and correlated with CD8+ counts. On treatment, the uncommon public clonotypes contracted or remained stable.

Measured with immunoSEQ multiplex PCR; TCRdb has only the in-frame clones, and not every one. The repertoire has over 100,000 clones, over 75% of them found once; the top ten carry roughly 2%. The sequenced sample was PBMCs, obtained after 24 months of ibrutinib treatment. This receptor was taken from a human donor with chronic lymphocytic leukemia. The rearrangement links TRBV18 to TRBJ2-1; TRBD2 might be the D (5 bases). DNA of the CDR3: TGTGCCAGCTCGCCCGCGGGTTACAATGAGCAGTTCTTC. Amino acids: CASSPAGYNEQFF.